This T cell receptor (beta chain) was identified during a study of Ad26.COV2.S vaccination and SARS-CoV-2 variants. Study at large: Ad26.COV2.S was injected intramuscularly once or twice, 56 days apart.

Profiling relied on immunoSEQ multiplex PCR, and the TCRdb table lists in-frame clones only, not all of them. The sample carries more than 300,000 clones, 85% to 90% recorded once. The sample's treatment: roughly 19 received Ad26.COV2.S at low or high dose, single or two shots; five or six received placebo; per-sample allocation not given. Samples were taken on day 63 after the first vaccine or placebo injection. The CDR3 is 15 amino acids. Trimming removed 2 bases from V and 0 bases from J, with 11 bases in between. In germline, CDR1 is LNHNV, CDR2 YYDKDF (reference sequence). The receptor's source is a person aged 18 to 65 who received the Ad26.COV2.S COVID-19 vaccine or a placebo. This chain uses TRBV15 with TRBJ2-7; D is ambiguous. The sequenced sample was peripheral blood, obtained in a trial of Ad26.COV2.S vaccine versus placebo. The CDR3 DNA reads as TGTGCCACCAGCAGATCCCGTGACGGCTCCTACGAGCAGTACTTC. Its protein product is CATSRSRDGSYEQYF.